These 14 T cell receptor beta chains originate from one sample sequenced in a study of technical replicates of blood from several donors. Produced via immunoSEQ multiplex PCR; TCRdb's table is partial and in-frame only. This repertoire shows 85,000 to 100,000 clones, approximately 94% found once; its top ten account for approximately 0.21%. Sample: T cells isolated from PBMCs. The receptors were gathered from a human donor in good health.

This clone has only one observation. The chain uses TRBV6-6 and TRBJ2-2; the D is unclear. The germline gives CDR1 MNHNY, CDR2 SVGAGI (reference sequence). Between the trimmed V and J ends, which lost 0 bases and 3 bases, there was a span of 8 bases. There are 15 residues in the CDR3. Here the CDR3 DNA reads TGTGCCAGCAGTTACTCGAAGCAATACACCGGGGAGCTGTTTTTT. Its translation: CASSYSKQYTGELFF.

The J gene is TRBJ2-7, the V gene TRBV10-3; no reliable D call. Between the trimmed V and J ends, which lost 0 bases and 1 base, there was a span of 7 bases. Germline V gene sequence: CDR1 ENHRY, CDR2 SYGVKD. CDR3 length: 14 residues. Written as DNA, the CDR3 is TGTGCCATCAGTGAGTCCGCGGATTCCTACGAGCAGTACTTC. This encodes CAISESADSYEQYF.

This clone was detected only once. The rearrangement uses TRBV30 and TRBJ2-5; D perhaps matches TRBD2 (6 bases). CDR1 is GTSNPN, CDR2 SVGIG, per germline (reference sequence). V lost 1 base, J lost 4 bases, and 16 bases lay in between. The CDR3 runs 15 residues. The CDR3 sequence is CAWSGNMRGGETQYF. In DNA form, the CDR3 reads TGTGCCTGGAGTGGAAATATGCGGGGAGGAGAGACCCAGTACTTC.

The chain joins TRBV4-1 to TRBJ1-2; 11 positions agree with TRBD1. Germline CDR1 and CDR2: MGHRA and YSYEKL. Germline trimming cut 0 bases from V and 7 bases from J; bases unmatched to any gene: 10. This CDR3 is 17 amino acids long. This chain's CDR3 is CASSQDRLGQGVFGYTF. The CDR3 DNA follows: TGCGCCAGCAGCCAAGATCGTCTGGGACAGGGGGTATTTGGCTACACCTTC.

This clone was seen only once. The chain couples TRBV6-1 to TRBJ1-1; 8 bases fit TRBD1. The CDR3 sequence is 14 residues long. Germline-derived CDR1 and CDR2 are MNHNS and SASEGT. After removal of 5 bases from V and 6 bases from J, the junction contained 8 bases not matched to a gene. The CDR3 protein is CASSPLLTGAEAFF. CDR3 DNA sequence: TGTGCCAGCAGTCCCCTTTTGACAGGGGCTGAAGCTTTCTTT.

This chain connects TRBV9 to TRBJ2-3; 9 bases line up with TRBD2. Germline V CDR1 and CDR2: SGDLS, YYNGEE. This CDR3 has 15 residues. Trimming cost V 3 bases and J 6 bases; bases outside gene matches: 8. The CDR3 protein is CASSDLAGAGDTQYF. The CDR3, as DNA: TGTGCCAGCAGCGACTTAGCGGGAGCAGGCGATACGCAGTATTTT. The entire variable domain, with the rest obtained from reference TRBV9 and TRBJ2-3, is as follows: DSGVTQTPKHLITATGQRVTLRCSPRSGDLSVYWYQQSLDQGLQFLIQYYNGEERAKGNILERFSAQQFPDLHSELNLSSLELGDSALYFCASSDLAGAGDTQYFGPGTRLTVL.

This chain links TRBV2 with TRBJ2-2; D is ambiguous. There are 12 residues in the CDR3. V dropped 2 bases and J dropped 7 bases, with 5 bases sitting between them. Germline-derived CDR1 and CDR2 are SNHLY and FYNNEI. The CDR3 is CASSENYGELFF. The CDR3 coding sequence is TGTGCCAGCAGTGAAAATTACGGGGAGCTGTTTTTT.

The chain is built from TRBV28 and TRBJ2-5, with TRBD2 identical over 12 bases. The CDR3 length is 17 residues. Germline assignment: CDR1 MDHEN and CDR2 SYDVKM. J lost 5 bases, V lost 5 bases, and 12 bases had no gene match. The CDR3 nucleotides read TGTGCCAGCAGTCCCCCATGGGCTAGCGGGAGGGTCGAGACCCAGTACTTC. Amino acids: CASSPPWASGRVETQYF.

The chain carries TRBV6-5 and TRBJ2-2; the D gene is possibly TRBD2 (6 bases). V was trimmed by 5 bases and J by 6 bases, leaving 13 bases between them. The CDR3 spans 14 residues. The germline V gene has CDR1 MNHEY and CDR2 SVGAGI. The CDR3: CASSPTSLAGELFF. The CDR3 DNA reads TGTGCCAGCAGTCCCACTAGCTTAGCCGGGGAGCTGTTTTTT.

The rearrangement links TRBV19 to TRBJ1-5; D is uncertain. The germline V gene has CDR1 LNHDA and CDR2 SQIVND (reference sequence). The CDR3 totals 15 residues. Trimming left V 2 bases short and J 0 bases short, with 8 bases between. CDR3 DNA sequence: TGTGCCAGTAGTATACAGGATGATAGCAATCAGCCCCAGCATTTT. Translating gives CASSIQDDSNQPQHF.

This chain joins TRBV4-1 and TRBJ1-1, with D tentatively TRBD1 (5 bases). V lost 3 bases, J lost 4 bases, and 12 bases lay in between. The CDR3 runs 14 residues. Germline lookup yields CDR1 MGHRA and CDR2 YSYEKL. CDR3 sequence: CASSQHGTTTEAFF. For the CDR3, the DNA is TGCGCCAGCAGCCAGCACGGGACTACCACTGAAGCTTTCTTT.

The chain links TRBV27 to TRBJ1-4; 8 bases are shared with TRBD1. V trimming: 6 bases; J trimming: 0 bases; junction bases outside the gene matches: 0. This CDR3 has 14 residues. In germline, CDR1 is MNHEY, CDR2 SMNVEV (reference sequence). CDR3 bases: TGTGCCAGCAGACAGGGGGCAACTAATGAAAAACTGTTTTTT. Translating gives CASRQGATNEKLFF. The whole variable domain, remainder taken from reference TRBV27 and TRBJ1-4, is EAQVTQNPRYLITVTGKKLTVTCSQNMNHEYMSWYRQDPGLGLRQIYYSMNVEVTDKGDVPEGYKVSRKEKRNFPLILESPSPNQTSLYFCASRQGATNEKLFFGSGTQLSVL.

The chain is built from TRBV10-3 and TRBJ2-7; 9 bases map to TRBD1. Germline loops: CDR1 ENHRY, CDR2 SYGVKD. With V trimmed by 6 bases and J by 3 bases, 6 bases remained unmatched. The CDR3 length is 14 residues. The CDR3 DNA follows: TGTGCCATCAGCAGTGGACAGGGGATCTACGAGCAGTACTTC. The encoded protein is CAISSGQGIYEQYF.

V is TRBV18 and J is TRBJ2-1; 14 positions agree with TRBD2. The CDR3 has 17 amino acids. Germline V gene sequence: CDR1 KGHSH, CDR2 LQKENI. J was trimmed by 6 bases and V by 0 bases; bases with no gene match: 4. Here the CDR3 DNA reads TGTGCCAGCTCACCACCGGAGACTAGCGGGAGGGCCAATGAGCAGTTCTTC. This translates into CASSPPETSGRANEQFF. Combining the CDR3 with reference TRBV18 and TRBJ2-1 gives the whole variable domain NAGVMQNPRHLVRRRGQEARLRCSPMKGHSHVYWYRQLPEEGLKFMVYLQKENIIDESGMPKERFSAEFPKEGPSILRIQQVVRGDSAAYFCASSPPETSGRANEQFFGPGTRLTVL.